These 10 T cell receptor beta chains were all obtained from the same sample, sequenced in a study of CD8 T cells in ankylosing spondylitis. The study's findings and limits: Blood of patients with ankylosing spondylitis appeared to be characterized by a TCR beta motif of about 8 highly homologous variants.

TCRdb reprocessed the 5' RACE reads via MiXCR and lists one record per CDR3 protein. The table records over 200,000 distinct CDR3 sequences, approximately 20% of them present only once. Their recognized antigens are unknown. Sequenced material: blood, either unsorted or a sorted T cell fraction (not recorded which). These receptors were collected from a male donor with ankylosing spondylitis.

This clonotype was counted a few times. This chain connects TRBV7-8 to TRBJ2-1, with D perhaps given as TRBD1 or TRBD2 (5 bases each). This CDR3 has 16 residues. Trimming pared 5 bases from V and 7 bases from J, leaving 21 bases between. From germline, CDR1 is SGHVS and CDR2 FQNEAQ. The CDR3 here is CASSPVLGTGENEQFF. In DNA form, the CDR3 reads TGTGCCAGCAGCCCGGTACTAGGGACGGGTGAGAATGAGCAGTTCTTC. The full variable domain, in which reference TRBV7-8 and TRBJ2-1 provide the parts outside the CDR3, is GAGVSQSPRYKVAKRGQDVALRCDPISGHVSLFWYQQALGQGPEFLTYFQNEAQLDKSGLPSDRFFAERPEGSVSTLKIQRTQQEDSAVYLCASSPVLGTGENEQFFGPGTRLTVL.

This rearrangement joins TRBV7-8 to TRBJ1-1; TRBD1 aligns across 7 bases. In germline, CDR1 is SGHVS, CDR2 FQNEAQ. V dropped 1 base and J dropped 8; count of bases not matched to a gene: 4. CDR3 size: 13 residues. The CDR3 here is CASSLEQGLEAFF. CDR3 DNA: TGTGCCAGCAGCTTAGAACAGGGGTTAGAAGCTTTCTTT.

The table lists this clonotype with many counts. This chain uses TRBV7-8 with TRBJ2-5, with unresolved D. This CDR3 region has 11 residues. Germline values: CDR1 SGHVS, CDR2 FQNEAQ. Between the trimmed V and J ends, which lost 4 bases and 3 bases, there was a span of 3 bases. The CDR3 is CASSSKETQYF. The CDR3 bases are TGTGCCAGCAGCTCGAAAGAGACCCAGTACTTC. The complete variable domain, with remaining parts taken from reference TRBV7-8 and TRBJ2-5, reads GAGVSQSPRYKVAKRGQDVALRCDPISGHVSLFWYQQALGQGPEFLTYFQNEAQLDKSGLPSDRFFAERPEGSVSTLKIQRTQQEDSAVYLCASSSKETQYFGPGTRLLVL.

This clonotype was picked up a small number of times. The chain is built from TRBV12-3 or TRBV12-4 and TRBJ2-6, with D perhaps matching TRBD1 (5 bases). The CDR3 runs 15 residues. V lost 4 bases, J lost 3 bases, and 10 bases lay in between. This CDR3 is CASSSQGNGANVLTF. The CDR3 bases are TGTGCCAGCAGTTCCCAGGGTAATGGGGCCAACGTCCTGACTTTC.

CDR3 residues: CASSPTGTGRNQPQHF. CDR3 in DNA: TGTGCCAGCTCCCCCACCGGGACAGGGCGCAATCAGCCCCAGCATTTT. This rearrangement joins TRBV18 to TRBJ1-5, with 9 bases that match TRBD1. Trimming cost V 6 bases and J 2 bases; bases outside gene matches: 8. This CDR3 spans 16 amino acids. Germline V CDR1 and CDR2: KGHSH, LQKENI.

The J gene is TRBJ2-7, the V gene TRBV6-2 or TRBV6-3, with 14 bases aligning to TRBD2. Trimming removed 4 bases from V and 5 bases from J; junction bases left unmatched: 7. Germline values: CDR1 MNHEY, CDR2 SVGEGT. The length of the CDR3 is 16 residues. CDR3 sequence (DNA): TGTGCCAGCAGTTTCCAGGGACTAGCGGGAGACCACGAGCAGTACTTC. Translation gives CASSFQGLAGDHEQYF.

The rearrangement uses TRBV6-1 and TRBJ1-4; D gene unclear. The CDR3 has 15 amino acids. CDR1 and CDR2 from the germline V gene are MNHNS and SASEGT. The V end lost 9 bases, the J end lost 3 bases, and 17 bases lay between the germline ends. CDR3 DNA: TGTGCCAGTAGAGAGGGATTCGCAGCTAATGAAAAACTGTTTTTT. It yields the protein CASREGFAANEKLFF.

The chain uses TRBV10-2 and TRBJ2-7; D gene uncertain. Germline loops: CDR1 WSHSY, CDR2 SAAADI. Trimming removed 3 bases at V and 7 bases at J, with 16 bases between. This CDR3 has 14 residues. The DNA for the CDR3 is TGCGCCAGCAGTGACCTCGGGCCCCGTGAAGAGCAGTACTTC. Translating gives CASSDLGPREEQYF.

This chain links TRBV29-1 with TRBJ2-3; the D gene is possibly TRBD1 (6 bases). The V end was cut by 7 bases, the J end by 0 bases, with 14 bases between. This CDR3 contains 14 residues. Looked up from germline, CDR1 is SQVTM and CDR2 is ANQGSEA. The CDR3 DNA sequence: TGCAGCGGGCTGGACAGCCTTAGCACAGATACGCAGTATTTT. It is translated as CSGLDSLSTDTQYF.

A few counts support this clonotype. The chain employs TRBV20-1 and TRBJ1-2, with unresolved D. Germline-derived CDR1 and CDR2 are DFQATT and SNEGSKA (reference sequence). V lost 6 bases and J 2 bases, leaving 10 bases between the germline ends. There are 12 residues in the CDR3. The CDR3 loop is CSAQGPNYGYTF. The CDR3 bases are TGCAGTGCCCAAGGACCAAACTATGGCTACACCTTC.